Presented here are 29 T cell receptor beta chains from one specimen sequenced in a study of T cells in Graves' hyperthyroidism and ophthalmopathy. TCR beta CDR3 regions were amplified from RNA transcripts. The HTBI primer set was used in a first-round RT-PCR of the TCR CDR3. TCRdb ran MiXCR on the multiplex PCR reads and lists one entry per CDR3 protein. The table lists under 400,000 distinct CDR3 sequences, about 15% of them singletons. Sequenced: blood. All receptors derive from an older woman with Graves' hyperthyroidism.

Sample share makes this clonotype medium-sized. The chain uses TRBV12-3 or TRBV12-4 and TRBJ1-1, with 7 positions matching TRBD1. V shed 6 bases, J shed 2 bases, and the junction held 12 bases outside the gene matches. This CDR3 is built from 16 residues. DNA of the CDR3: TGTGCCAGCAGCTATGGTGATTGGGACAGTAACACTGAAGCTTTCTTT. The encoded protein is CASSYGDWDSNTEAFF.

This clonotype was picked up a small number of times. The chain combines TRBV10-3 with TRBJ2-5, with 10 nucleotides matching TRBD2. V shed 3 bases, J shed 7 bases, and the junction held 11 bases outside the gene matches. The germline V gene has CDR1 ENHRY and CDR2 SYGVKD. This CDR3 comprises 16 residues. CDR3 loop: CAISDPRLAGVVTQYF. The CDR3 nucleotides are TGTGCCATCAGTGACCCCCGGCTAGCGGGAGTGGTGACCCAGTACTTC.

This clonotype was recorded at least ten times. CDR3 nucleotide sequence: TGTGCTAGTGGTTTGGGGGACAGAACTAGCAATCAGCCCCAGCATTTT. It is translated as CASGLGDRTSNQPQHF. The chain recombines TRBV12-5 with TRBJ1-5, with 7 positions matching TRBD1. CDR3 length equals 16 residues. Germline lookup yields CDR1 LGHNT and CDR2 FRNRAP. J lost 0 bases, V lost 1 base, and 3 bases had no gene match.

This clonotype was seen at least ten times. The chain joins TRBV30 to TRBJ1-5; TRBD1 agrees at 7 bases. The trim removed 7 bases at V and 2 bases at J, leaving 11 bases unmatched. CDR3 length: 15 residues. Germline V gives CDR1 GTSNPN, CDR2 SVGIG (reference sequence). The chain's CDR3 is CALGEGAVGNQPQHF. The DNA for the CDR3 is TGTGCCTTGGGGGAGGGGGCGGTTGGCAATCAGCCCCAGCATTTT.

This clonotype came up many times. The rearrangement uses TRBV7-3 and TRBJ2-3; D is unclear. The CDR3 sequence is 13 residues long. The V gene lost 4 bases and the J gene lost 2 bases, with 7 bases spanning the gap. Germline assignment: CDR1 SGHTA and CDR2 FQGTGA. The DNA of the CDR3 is TGTGCCAGCAGCTCGGACCCCACAGATACGCAGTATTTT. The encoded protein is CASSSDPTDTQYF.

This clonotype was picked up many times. The CDR3 coding sequence is TGTGCCAGCAGTGACCTCGGGACAACTAATGAAAAACTGTTTTTT. It translates to CASSDLGTTNEKLFF. The chain has TRBV6-1 and TRBJ1-4; no reliable D call. Germline-derived CDR1 and CDR2 are MNHNS and SASEGT. V was shortened by 3 bases and J by 0 bases, with 8 bases between the two germline ends. This CDR3 comprises 15 residues.

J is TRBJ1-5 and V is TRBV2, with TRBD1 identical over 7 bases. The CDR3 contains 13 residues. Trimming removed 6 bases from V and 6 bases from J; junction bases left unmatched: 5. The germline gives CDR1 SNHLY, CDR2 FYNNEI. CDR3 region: CASRDRVGQPQHF. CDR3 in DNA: TGTGCCAGCAGAGACAGGGTTGGTCAGCCCCAGCATTTT.

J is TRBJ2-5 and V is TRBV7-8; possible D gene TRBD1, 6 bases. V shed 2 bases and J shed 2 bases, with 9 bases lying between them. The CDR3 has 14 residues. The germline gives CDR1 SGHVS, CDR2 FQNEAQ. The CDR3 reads CASSLWDKQETQYF. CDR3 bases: TGTGCCAGCAGCTTATGGGACAAGCAAGAGACCCAGTACTTC.

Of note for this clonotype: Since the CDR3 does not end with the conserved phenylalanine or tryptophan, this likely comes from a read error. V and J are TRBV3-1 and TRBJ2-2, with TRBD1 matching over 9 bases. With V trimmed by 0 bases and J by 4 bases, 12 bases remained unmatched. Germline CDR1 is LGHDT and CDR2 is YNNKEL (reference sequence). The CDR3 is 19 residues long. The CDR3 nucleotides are TGTGCCAGCAGCCAAGAAGCATATGCCGGGACAGGGAGCACCGGGGAGCTGTTTTCT. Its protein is CASSQEAYAGTGSTGELFS.

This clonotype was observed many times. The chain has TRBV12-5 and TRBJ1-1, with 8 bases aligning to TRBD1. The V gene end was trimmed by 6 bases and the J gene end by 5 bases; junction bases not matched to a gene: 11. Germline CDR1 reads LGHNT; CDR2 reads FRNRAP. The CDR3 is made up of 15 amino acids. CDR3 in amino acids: CASGGAGGLVTEAFF. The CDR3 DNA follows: TGTGCTAGTGGGGGGGCAGGGGGCTTGGTAACTGAAGCTTTCTTT.

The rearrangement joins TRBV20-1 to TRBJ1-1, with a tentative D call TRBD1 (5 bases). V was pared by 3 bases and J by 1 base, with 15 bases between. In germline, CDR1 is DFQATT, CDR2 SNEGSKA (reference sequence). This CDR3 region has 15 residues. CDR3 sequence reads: CSARGQPRGNTEAFF. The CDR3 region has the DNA TGCAGTGCTAGGGGGCAGCCTCGAGGGAACACTGAAGCTTTCTTT.

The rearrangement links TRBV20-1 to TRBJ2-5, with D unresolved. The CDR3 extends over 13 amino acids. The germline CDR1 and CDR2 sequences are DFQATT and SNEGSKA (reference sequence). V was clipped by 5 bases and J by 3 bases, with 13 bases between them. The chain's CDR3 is CSAGRTHEETQYF. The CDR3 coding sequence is TGCAGTGCTGGAAGGACCCACGAAGAGACCCAGTACTTC.

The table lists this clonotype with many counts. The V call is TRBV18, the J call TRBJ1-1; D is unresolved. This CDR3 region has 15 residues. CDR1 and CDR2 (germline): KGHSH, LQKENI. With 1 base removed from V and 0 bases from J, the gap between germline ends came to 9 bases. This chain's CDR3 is CASSPRESLNTEAFF. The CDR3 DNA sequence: TGTGCCAGCTCACCACGCGAAAGCTTGAACACTGAAGCTTTCTTT.

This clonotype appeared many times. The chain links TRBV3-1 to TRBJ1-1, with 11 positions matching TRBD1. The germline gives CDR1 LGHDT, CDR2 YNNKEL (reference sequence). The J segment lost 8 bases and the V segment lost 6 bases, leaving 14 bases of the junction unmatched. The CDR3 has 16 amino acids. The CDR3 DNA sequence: TGTGCCAGCAGTCCCAAGTACCCGGACAGGGGGCAAGAAGCTTTCTTT. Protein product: CASSPKYPDRGQEAFF.

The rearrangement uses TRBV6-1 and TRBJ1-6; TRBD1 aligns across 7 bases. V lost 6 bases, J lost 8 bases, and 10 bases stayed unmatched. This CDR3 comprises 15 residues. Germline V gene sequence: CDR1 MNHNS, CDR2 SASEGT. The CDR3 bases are TGTGCCAGCAGACTAACCGGGACAGATGATTCACCCCTCCACTTT. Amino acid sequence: CASRLTGTDDSPLHF.

This chain's CDR3 is CASSPVRAGSGYAEQYF. In nucleotides, the CDR3 is TGTGCCAGCAGCCCCGTTCGAGCGGGCAGTGGGTACGCCGAGCAGTACTTC. This chain connects TRBV11-3 to TRBJ2-7; weak D call: TRBD2 (6 bases). Trimming stripped 5 bases from V and 6 bases from J, with 26 bases between. CDR1 is SGHNT, CDR2 YENEEA, per germline. This CDR3 is 17 amino acids long.

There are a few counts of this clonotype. In nucleotides, the CDR3 is TGCGCCAGCAGCTGGAGACAGGGACCTAATGAAAAACTGTTTTTT. This translates into CASSWRQGPNEKLFF. The chain couples TRBV5-1 to TRBJ1-4; 7 positions agree with TRBD1. Germline V gene data show CDR1 as SGHRS and CDR2 as YFSETQ. V lost 3 bases and J lost 3; bases outside the gene matches: 5. This CDR3 is 15 amino acids long. The variable domain in full, completed from reference TRBV5-1 and TRBJ1-4, reads KAGVTQTPRYLIKTRGQQVTLSCSPISGHRSVSWYQQTPGQGLQFLFEYFSETQRNKGNFPGRFSGRQFSNSRSEMNVSTLELGDSALYLCASSWRQGPNEKLFFGSGTQLSVL.

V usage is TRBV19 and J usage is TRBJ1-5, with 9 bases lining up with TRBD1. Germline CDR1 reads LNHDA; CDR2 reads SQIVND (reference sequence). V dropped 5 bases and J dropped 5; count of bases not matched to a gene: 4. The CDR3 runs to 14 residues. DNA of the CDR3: TGTGCCAGTAGTTCCGGGACAGGGTATCAGCCCCAGCATTTT. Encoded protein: CASSSGTGYQPQHF.

CDR3 DNA sequence: TGTGCCAGTAGTATAGGGACCGCCGGATACTCTGGAAACACCATATATTTT. This encodes CASSIGTAGYSGNTIYF. The rearrangement uses TRBV19 and TRBJ1-3; unclear D gene. CDR3 size: 17 residues. Germline CDR1 and CDR2: LNHDA and SQIVND (reference sequence). Trimming removed 1 base at V and 0 bases at J, with 13 bases between. The full variable domain, completed using reference TRBV19 and TRBJ1-3, is DGGITQSPKYLFRKEGQNVTLSCEQNLNHDAMYWYRQDPGQGLRLIYYSQIVNDFQKGDIAEGYSVSREKKESFPLTVTSAQKNPTAFYLCASSIGTAGYSGNTIYFGEGSWLTVV.

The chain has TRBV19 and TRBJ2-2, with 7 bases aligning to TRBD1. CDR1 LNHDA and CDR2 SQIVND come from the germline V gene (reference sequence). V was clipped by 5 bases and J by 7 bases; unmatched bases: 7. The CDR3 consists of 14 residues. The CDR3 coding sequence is TGTGCCAGTAGTGTAACAGGGGCGGGCGGGGAGCTGTTTTTT. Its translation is CASSVTGAGGELFF.

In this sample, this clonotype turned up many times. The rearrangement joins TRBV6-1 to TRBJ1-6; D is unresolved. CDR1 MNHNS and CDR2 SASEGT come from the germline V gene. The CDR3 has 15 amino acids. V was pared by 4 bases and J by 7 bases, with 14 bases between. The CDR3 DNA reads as TGTGCCAGCAGTGCAACTGAGGACCGAAATTCACCCCTCCACTTT. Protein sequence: CASSATEDRNSPLHF.

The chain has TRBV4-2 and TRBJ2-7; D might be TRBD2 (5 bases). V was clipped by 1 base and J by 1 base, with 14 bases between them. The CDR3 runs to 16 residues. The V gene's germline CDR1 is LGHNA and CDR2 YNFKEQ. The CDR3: CASSQGYKGLSYEQYF. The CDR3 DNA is TGTGCCAGCAGCCAAGGGTATAAAGGACTTTCCTACGAGCAGTACTTC.

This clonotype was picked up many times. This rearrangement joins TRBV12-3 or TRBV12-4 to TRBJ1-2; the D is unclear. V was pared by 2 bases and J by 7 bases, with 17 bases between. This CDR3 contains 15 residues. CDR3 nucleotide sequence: TGTGCCAGCAGTTTATCGGCTTTTGTTGGTGGTGGCTACACCTTC. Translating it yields CASSLSAFVGGGYTF.

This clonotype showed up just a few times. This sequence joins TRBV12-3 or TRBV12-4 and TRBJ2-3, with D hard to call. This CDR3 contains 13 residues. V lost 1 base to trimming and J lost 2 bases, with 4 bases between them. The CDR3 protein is CASSLDYTDTQYF. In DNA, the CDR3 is TGTGCCAGCAGTTTAGATTACACAGATACGCAGTATTTT.

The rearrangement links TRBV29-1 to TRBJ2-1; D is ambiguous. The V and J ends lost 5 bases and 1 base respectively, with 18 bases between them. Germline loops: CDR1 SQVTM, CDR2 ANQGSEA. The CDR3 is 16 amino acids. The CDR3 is CSVNPSLGGSYNEQFF. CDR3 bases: TGCAGCGTTAACCCCTCTTTGGGTGGTTCCTACAATGAGCAGTTCTTC.

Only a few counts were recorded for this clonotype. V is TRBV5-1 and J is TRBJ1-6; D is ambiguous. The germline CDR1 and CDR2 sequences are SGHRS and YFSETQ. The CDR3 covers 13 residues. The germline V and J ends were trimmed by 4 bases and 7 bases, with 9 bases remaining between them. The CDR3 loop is CASSLDPNSPLHF. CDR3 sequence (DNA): TGCGCCAGCAGCCTGGATCCCAATTCACCCCTCCACTTT.

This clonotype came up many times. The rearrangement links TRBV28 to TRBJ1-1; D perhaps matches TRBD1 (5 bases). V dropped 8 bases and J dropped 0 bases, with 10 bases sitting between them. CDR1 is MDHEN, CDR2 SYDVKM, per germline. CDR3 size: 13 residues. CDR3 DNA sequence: TGTGCCAGCGCCGACAGCATGAACACTGAAGCTTTCTTT. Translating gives CASADSMNTEAFF.

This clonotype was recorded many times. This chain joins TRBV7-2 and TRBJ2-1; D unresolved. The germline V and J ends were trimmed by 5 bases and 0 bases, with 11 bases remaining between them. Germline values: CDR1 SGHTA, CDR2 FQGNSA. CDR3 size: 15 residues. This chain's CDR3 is CASSPYASSYNEQFF. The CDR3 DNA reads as TGTGCCAGCAGCCCCTATGCGAGCTCCTACAATGAGCAGTTCTTC.

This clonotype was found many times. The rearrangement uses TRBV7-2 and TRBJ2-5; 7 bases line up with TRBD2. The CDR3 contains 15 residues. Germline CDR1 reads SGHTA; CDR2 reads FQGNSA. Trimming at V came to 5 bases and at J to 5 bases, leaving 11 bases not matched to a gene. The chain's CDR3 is CASSQSGTLAETQYF. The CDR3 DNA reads TGTGCCAGCAGCCAAAGCGGGACCCTAGCCGAGACCCAGTACTTC.